A selection of T cell receptor beta chains follows, all from one sample in a study of cytomegalovirus exposure and HLA in healthy donors. Assay used: immunoSEQ multiplex PCR; TCRdb lists only in-frame clones, some missing. The data hold more than 110,000 clones, with around 81% observed a single time. Sequencing was performed on PBMCs. The receptors shown here come from a man aged 40-55 years in good health and CMV-seropositive. Each CDR3 is given with its conserved first and last residue. A D gene is named only where the DNA matches it firmly. Clone size appears in some rows only: once, few, many, or a class for an expanded clone.

cdr3_nt	cdr3_aa	j_call	d_call	v_call	clone_size
TGTGCCATCAGTGAGGACAGGGATGCTGAGCAGTTCTTC	CAISEDRDAEQFF	TRBJ2-1	TRBD1	TRBV10-3	NA
TGTGCCAGCAGTGAATCAAGGGGATCAAGGGAGCAGTACTTC	CASSESRGSREQYF	TRBJ2-7	NA	TRBV2	NA
TGTGCCAGCAGCGCCCTAGCCGGGACTAGCAATTACAATGAGCAGTTCTTC	CASSALAGTSNYNEQFF	TRBJ2-1	TRBD2	TRBV9	NA
TGTGCCAGCAGCGCGACAGGGGGTGTTAATCAGCCCCAGCATTTT	CASSATGGVNQPQHF	TRBJ1-5	TRBD1	TRBV9	NA
TGTGCCAGCAGCCTACGGGACAAAAACACTGAAGCTTTCTTT	CASSLRDKNTEAFF	TRBJ1-1	NA	TRBV5-6	NA
TGTGCCAGCAGCCCTAGCGCTTTGGGAGTCAATGAGCAGTTCTTC	CASSPSALGVNEQFF	TRBJ2-1	NA	TRBV2	NA
TGTGCCTGGAGCGTCCAGGCGGGTTTGGGCAATCAGCCCCAGCATTTT	CAWSVQAGLGNQPQHF	TRBJ1-5	NA	TRBV30	few
TGTGCCAGCAGTTTTAGCGGGAGGCAGTACGAGCAGTACTTC	CASSFSGRQYEQYF	TRBJ2-7	TRBD2	TRBV27	NA
TGTGCCAGTAGTATAGAAACACCGACAGGCGGCTACACCTTC	CASSIETPTGGYTF	TRBJ1-2	NA	TRBV19	many
TGCGCCAGCAGTCAGGGGCGGGGTGACAATGAGCAGTTCTTC	CASSQGRGDNEQFF	TRBJ2-1	NA	TRBV23-1	NA
TGCGCCAGCACCCAAAGCGGGAGCTCCTACAATGAGCAGTTCTTC	CASTQSGSSYNEQFF	TRBJ2-1	TRBD2	TRBV5-1	NA
TGTGCCAGCTCCGTAACTAGCGGGAGGGCCAACGGGGAGCTGTTTTTT	CASSVTSGRANGELFF	TRBJ2-2	TRBD2	TRBV9	NA
TGTGCCAGCAGATCAGGACTAGCGGGGTCTAGGGATACGCAGTATTTT	CASRSGLAGSRDTQYF	TRBJ2-3	TRBD2	TRBV28	NA
TGTGCCAGTACCAGGGACAGGTGGAACACTGAAGCTTTCTTT	CASTRDRWNTEAFF	TRBJ1-1	TRBD1	TRBV19	NA
TGCGCCAGCAGCTCCTTAAGCAGAGGTTATCAAGAGACCCAGTACTTC	CASSSLSRGYQETQYF	TRBJ2-5	NA	TRBV5-1	once
TGTGCCAGTAGTCCTCTGGAGGGTCAGTCCTACGAGCAGTACTTC	CASSPLEGQSYEQYF	TRBJ2-7	NA	TRBV19	NA
TGTGCCAGCAGCTTGGTCAGGGCAAACTATGGCTACACCTTC	CASSLVRANYGYTF	TRBJ1-2	NA	TRBV5-6	NA
TGTGCCAGTAATACCGGGACAGAGTCTTTCACTGAAGCTTTCTTT	CASNTGTESFTEAFF	TRBJ1-1	TRBD1	TRBV19	NA
TGTGCCAGCATGGACCCGCGGACAGGAACCTCCTACGAGCAGTACTTC	CASMDPRTGTSYEQYF	TRBJ2-7	TRBD1	TRBV2	NA
TGTGCCAGTAGCCGACCGGGACTAGCGGTCCAGGATACGCAGTATTTT	CASSRPGLAVQDTQYF	TRBJ2-3	TRBD2	TRBV19	NA
TGTGCCAGCAGCTTGCCAAGAGGACAGGATGATGATGAAGCTTTCTTT	CASSLPRGQDDDEAFF	TRBJ1-1	TRBD1	TRBV7-3	NA
TGTGCCAGCAGCTTGAGGGATTTAAAGGAGCAGTTCTTC	CASSLRDLKEQFF	TRBJ2-1	NA	TRBV7-2	NA
TGTGCCAGCAGCTTAGAACCGGGGTCCTATGGCTACACCTTC	CASSLEPGSYGYTF	TRBJ1-2	NA	TRBV11-2	NA
TGTGCCAGCAGCTTCGACAGGGATTACAATGAGCAGTTCTTC	CASSFDRDYNEQFF	TRBJ2-1	TRBD1	TRBV13	NA
TGTGCCAGCACCATAGCAGGGTCAGAGAGTGAGCAGTTCTTC	CASTIAGSESEQFF	TRBJ2-1	NA	TRBV27	NA
TGTGCCAGCAGCTTAAATACGGGGAACTACGAGCAGTACTTC	CASSLNTGNYEQYF	TRBJ2-7	NA	TRBV7-2	NA
TGTGCCAGTAGTACACAGGGACAGGCTATCGGCTACACCTTC	CASSTQGQAIGYTF	TRBJ1-2	TRBD1	TRBV19	NA
TGTGCCAGCAGTTTACTGGCAGGCCCAATTAGCACAGATACGCAGTATTTT	CASSLLAGPISTDTQYF	TRBJ2-3	NA	TRBV27	NA
TGTGCCAGCAGCTTCCTCCTTCTAGCGGGGGGGGTGGACACCGGGGAGCTGTTTTTT	CASSFLLLAGGVDTGELFF	TRBJ2-2	TRBD2	TRBV7-2	NA
TGCGCCAGCAGCCAACAAGGGGACAGGGGGCCCTGGACTGAAGCTTTCTTT	CASSQQGDRGPWTEAFF	TRBJ1-1	TRBD1	TRBV4-1	NA
TGTGCCAGCAGTCCCCTAGGGGCCGGACAAGAGACCCAGTACTTC	CASSPLGAGQETQYF	TRBJ2-5	NA	TRBV5-4	NA
TGTGCCAGCAATCCCAGCGGAGGCGAGCAGTACTTC	CASNPSGGEQYF	TRBJ2-7	NA	TRBV6-6	NA
TGCGCCAGCAGCCAAGGCCCGGGACAGGGGGCGCCCAATCAGCCCCAGCATTTT	CASSQGPGQGAPNQPQHF	TRBJ1-5	TRBD1	TRBV4-1	NA
TGTGCCAGCAGCCACCAGACTAACACCGGGGAGCTGTTTTTT	CASSHQTNTGELFF	TRBJ2-2	NA	TRBV4-2	NA
TGCGCCAGCAGCTTCCCGGGACAGGGGGTATACGAGCAGTACTTC	CASSFPGQGVYEQYF	TRBJ2-7	TRBD1	TRBV5-1	NA
TGTGCCAGCAGCGTAGGTGGGGGACTAGCGGGTAACGAGCAGTACTTC	CASSVGGGLAGNEQYF	TRBJ2-7	TRBD2	TRBV9	NA
TGTGCCAGCAGCCGGGGACAGAGCTCCTACGAGCAGTACTTC	CASSRGQSSYEQYF	TRBJ2-7	TRBD1	TRBV6-5	NA
TGTGCCAGCAGCTTAGTCGGCGGGGTCCGATTGAATGAGCAGTTCTTC	CASSLVGGVRLNEQFF	TRBJ2-1	NA	TRBV7-9	once
TGTGCCAGCAGCTTGGCCCGACAGGGCTTTCAGCATTTT	CASSLARQGFQHF	TRBJ1-5	TRBD1	TRBV5-8	once
TGTGCCAGCACCAGATACTCTGGGGCCAACGTCCTGACTTTC	CASTRYSGANVLTF	TRBJ2-6	NA	TRBV6-5	NA
TGTGCCAGCATTGGGACAGCGAACACCGGGGAGCTGTTTTTT	CASIGTANTGELFF	TRBJ2-2	TRBD1	TRBV2	once
TGTGCCAGCAGCCTATATGCCGGGGGCACTGAAGCTTTCTTT	CASSLYAGGTEAFF	TRBJ1-1	NA	TRBV4-2	NA
TGTGCCAGCAGCTTCGGGACCTACAATGAGCAGTTCTTC	CASSFGTYNEQFF	TRBJ2-1	NA	TRBV7-2	NA
TGTGCCAGCAGTCTCGGGAGGGGGCCGGGGGGGCCCCAGCATTTT	CASSLGRGPGGPQHF	TRBJ1-5	TRBD1	TRBV28	few
TGTGCCAGCTCACACGGGACAGGAGTTAATGAAAAACTGTTTTTT	CASSHGTGVNEKLFF	TRBJ1-4	TRBD1	TRBV18	NA
TGCAGCGCCCGAAGCGCCCCCCTCGAAAAACTGTTTTTT	CSARSAPLEKLFF	TRBJ1-4	NA	TRBV29-1	NA
TGCAGCGTTGAAGAGGTTGGAGGGAAAGAGACCCAGTACTTC	CSVEEVGGKETQYF	TRBJ2-5	NA	TRBV29-1	NA
TGTGCCAGCTCTACCTTACACGAGAACACTGAAGCTTTCTTT	CASSTLHENTEAFF	TRBJ1-1	NA	TRBV18	NA
TGTGCCAGCAGCTTAGGCACATACACAGATACGCAGTATTTT	CASSLGTYTDTQYF	TRBJ2-3	NA	TRBV7-9	NA